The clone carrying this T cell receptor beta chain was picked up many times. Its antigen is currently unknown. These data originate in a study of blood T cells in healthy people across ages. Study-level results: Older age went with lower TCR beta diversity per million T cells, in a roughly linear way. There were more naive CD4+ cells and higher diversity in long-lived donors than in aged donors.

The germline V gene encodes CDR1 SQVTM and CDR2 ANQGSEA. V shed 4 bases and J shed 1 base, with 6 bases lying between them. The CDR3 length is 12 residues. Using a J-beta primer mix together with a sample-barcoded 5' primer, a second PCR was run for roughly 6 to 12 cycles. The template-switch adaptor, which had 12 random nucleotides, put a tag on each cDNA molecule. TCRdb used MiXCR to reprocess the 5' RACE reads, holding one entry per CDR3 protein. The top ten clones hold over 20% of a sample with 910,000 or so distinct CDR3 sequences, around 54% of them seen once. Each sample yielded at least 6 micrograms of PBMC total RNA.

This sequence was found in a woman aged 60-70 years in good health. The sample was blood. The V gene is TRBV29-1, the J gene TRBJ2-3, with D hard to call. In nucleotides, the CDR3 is TGCAGCGTTGTGCCCGGCACAGATACGCAGTATTTT. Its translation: CSVVPGTDTQYF.